This T cell receptor beta chain was recorded in a study of shared clonotypes between healthy human individuals. Findings of the study overall: Naive CD4 clonotypes overlapped across a handful of donors at roughly 5.1%.

CD45RO-negative CD8 cells positively selected for CCR7 made up the naive population, which excluded terminally differentiated effector memory CD45RA+ cells. In the authors' methods: Quality scores were absent from the junction-only immunoSEQ sequences, so filtering differed. Clones were sequenced by immunoSEQ multiplex PCR, and TCRdb holds only the in-frame ones, with some missing. V and J calls and clone size are copied from that table; D and trimming were computed from the DNA. The table records about 820,000 clones, 90% to 95% of them present only once. Worth noting for this clone: What it recognizes is unknown.

V gave up 11 bases and J gave up 0 bases; unmatched junction bases: 11. Germline CDR1 LNHDA, CDR2 SQIVND (reference sequence). The CDR3 has 17 amino acids. What was sequenced was naive CD8+ T cells sorted from blood. The source of this sequence is a man aged 25 to 45 in good health. J is TRBJ1-5 and V is TRBV19; 12 positions agree with TRBD1. CDR3 region: CAASGTGGFNSNQPQHF. In DNA, the CDR3 is TGTGCCGCGTCCGGGACAGGGGGCTTTAATAGCAATCAGCCCCAGCATTTT.